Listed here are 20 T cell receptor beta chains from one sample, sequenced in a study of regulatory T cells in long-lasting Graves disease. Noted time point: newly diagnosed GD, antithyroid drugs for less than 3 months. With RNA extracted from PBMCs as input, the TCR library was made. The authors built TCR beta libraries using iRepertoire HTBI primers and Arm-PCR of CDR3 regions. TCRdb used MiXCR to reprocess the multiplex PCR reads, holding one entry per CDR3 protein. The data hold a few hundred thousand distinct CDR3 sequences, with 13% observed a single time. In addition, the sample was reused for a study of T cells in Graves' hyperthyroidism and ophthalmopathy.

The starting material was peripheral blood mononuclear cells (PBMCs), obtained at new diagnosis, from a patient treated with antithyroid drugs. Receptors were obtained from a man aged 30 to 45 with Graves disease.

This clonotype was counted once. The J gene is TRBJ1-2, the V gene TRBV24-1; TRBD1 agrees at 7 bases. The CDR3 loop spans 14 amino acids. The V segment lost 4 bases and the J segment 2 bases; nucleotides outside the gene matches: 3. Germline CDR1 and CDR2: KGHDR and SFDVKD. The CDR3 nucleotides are TGTGCCACCAGTGACCCCAGGGGGAACTATGGCTACACCTTC. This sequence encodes CATSDPRGNYGYTF.

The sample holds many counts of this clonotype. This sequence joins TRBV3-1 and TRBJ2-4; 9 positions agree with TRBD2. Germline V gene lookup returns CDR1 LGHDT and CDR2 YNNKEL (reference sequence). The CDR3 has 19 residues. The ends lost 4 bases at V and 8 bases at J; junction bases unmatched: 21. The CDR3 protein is CASSPRPPGDSGRRDIQYF. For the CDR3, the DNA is TGTGCCAGCAGCCCGAGACCTCCGGGGGATAGCGGGAGAAGGGACATTCAGTACTTC.

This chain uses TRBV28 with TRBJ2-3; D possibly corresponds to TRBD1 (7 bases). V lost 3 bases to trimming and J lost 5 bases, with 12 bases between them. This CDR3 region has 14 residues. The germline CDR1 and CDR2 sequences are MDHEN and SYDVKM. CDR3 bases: TGTGCCAGCAGTTTGGGCAGGGGGGTAGATACGCAGTATTTT. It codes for CASSLGRGVDTQYF.

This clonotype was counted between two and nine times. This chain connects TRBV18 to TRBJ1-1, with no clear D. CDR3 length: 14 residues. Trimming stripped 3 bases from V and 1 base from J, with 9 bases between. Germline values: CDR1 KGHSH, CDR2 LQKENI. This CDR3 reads CASSPRSGNTEAFF. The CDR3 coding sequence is TGTGCCAGCTCACCCCGTTCGGGGAACACTGAAGCTTTCTTT.

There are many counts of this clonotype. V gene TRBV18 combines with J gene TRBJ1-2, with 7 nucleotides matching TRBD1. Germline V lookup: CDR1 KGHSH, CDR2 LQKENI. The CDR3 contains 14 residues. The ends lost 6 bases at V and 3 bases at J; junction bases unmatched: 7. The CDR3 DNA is TGTGCCAGCTCGAATAGGACAGGACACTATGGCTACACCTTC. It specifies CASSNRTGHYGYTF.

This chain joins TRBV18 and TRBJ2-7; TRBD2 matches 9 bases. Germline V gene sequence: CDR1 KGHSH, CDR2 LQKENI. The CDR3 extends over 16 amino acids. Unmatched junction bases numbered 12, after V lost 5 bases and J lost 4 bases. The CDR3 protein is CASSDRPGLAVYEQYF. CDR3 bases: TGTGCCAGCTCAGACCGCCCGGGACTAGCAGTATACGAGCAGTACTTC.

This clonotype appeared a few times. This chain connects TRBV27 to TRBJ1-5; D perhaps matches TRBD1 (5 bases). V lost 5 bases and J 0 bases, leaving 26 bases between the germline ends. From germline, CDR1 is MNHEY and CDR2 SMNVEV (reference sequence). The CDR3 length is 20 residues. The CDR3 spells CASSPPRVGTPRYSNQPQHF. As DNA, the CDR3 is TGTGCCAGCAGTCCCCCTCGGGTGGGGACCCCACGTTATAGCAATCAGCCCCAGCATTTT.

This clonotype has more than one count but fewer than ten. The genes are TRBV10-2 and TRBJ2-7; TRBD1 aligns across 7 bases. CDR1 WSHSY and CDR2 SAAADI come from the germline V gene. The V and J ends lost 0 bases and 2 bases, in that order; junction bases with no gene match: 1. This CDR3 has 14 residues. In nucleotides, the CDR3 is TGCGCCAGCAGTGAGTCAGGACAGGCCTACGAGCAGTACTTC. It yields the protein CASSESGQAYEQYF.

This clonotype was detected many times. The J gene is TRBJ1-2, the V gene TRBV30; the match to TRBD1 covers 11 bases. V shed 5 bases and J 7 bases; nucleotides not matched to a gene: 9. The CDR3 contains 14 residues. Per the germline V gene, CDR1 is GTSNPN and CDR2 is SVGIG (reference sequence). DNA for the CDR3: TGTGCCTGGGGCCGGGGACAGGGGGTTCGTGGCTACACCTTC. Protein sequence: CAWGRGQGVRGYTF.

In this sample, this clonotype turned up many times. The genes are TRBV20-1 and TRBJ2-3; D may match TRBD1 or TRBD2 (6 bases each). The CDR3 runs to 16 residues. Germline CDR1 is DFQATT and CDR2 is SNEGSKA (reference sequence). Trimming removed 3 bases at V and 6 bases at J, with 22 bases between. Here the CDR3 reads CSASGFGGQFVDTQYF. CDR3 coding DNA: TGCAGTGCTAGCGGGTTCGGGGGCCAGTTTGTGGATACGCAGTATTTT.

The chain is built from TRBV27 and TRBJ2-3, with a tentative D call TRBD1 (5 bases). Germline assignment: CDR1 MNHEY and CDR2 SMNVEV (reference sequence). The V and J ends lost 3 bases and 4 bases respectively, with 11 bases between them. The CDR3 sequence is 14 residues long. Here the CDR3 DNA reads TGTGCCAGCAGTTTGGGGCAGGTATCAGATACGCAGTATTTT. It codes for CASSLGQVSDTQYF.

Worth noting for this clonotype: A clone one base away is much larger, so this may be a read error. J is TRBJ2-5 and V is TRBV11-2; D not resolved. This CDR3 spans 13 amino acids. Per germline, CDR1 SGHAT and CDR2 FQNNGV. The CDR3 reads CACSLDHRETQYF. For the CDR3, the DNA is TGTGCCTGCAGCTTAGATCACAGAGAGACCCAGTACTTC.

CDR3 in DNA: TGTGCCTGGAGTGTACAGTGGTTGAATGAGCAGTTCTTC. Its protein is CAWSVQWLNEQFF. The chain is built from TRBV30 and TRBJ2-1; D remains unclear. The germline V gene encodes CDR1 GTSNPN and CDR2 SVGIG (reference sequence). The CDR3 has 13 residues. Trimming left V 0 bases short and J 7 bases short, with 10 bases between. The full variable domain, rest sourced from reference TRBV30 and TRBJ2-1, is SQTIHQWPATLVQPVGSPLSLECTVEGTSNPNLYWYRQAAGRGLQLLFYSVGIGQISSEVPQNLSASRPQDRQFILSSKKLLLSDSGFYLCAWSVQWLNEQFFGPGTRLTVL.

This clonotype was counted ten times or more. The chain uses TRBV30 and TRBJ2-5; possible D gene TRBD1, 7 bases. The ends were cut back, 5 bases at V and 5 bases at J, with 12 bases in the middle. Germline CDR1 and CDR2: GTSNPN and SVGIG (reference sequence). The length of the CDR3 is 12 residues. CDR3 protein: CAWGPGGETQYF. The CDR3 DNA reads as TGTGCCTGGGGACCAGGGGGGGAGACCCAGTACTTC.

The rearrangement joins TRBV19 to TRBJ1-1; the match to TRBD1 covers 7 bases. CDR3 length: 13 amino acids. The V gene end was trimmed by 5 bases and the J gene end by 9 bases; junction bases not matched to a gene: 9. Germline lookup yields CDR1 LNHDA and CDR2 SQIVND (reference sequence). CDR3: CASSSEGGGKAFF. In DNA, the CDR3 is TGTGCCAGTAGTTCCGAGGGAGGGGGCAAAGCTTTCTTT.

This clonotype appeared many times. The CDR3 protein is CASSRIVTSGAHNEQFF. The CDR3 nucleotides read TGTGCCAGCAGCCGTATCGTGACTAGCGGGGCACACAATGAGCAGTTCTTC. V is TRBV2 and J is TRBJ2-1; 11 nucleotides align to TRBD2. Germline V gene lookup returns CDR1 SNHLY and CDR2 FYNNEI. The CDR3 contains 17 residues. After removal of 6 bases from V and 5 bases from J, the junction contained 12 bases not matched to a gene. Variable domain in full (rest from reference TRBV2 and TRBJ2-1): EPEVTQTPSHQVTQMGQEVILRCVPISNHLYFYWYRQILGQKVEFLVSFYNNEISEKSEIFDDQFSVERPDGSNFTLKIRSTKLEDSAMYFCASSRIVTSGAHNEQFFGPGTRLTVL.

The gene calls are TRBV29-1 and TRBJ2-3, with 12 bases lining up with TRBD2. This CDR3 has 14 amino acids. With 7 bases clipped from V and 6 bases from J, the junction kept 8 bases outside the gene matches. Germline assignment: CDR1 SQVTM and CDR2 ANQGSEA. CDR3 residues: CSAKLAGGYDTQYF. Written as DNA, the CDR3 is TGCAGCGCCAAGCTAGCGGGAGGGTACGATACGCAGTATTTT.

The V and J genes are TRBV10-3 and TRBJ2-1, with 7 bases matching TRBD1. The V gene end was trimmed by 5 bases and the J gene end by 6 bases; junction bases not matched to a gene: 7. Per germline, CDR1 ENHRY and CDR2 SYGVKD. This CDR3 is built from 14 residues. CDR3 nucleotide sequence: TGTGCCATCAGTTTAGGGGGCCGGGGCAATGAGCAGTTCTTC. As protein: CAISLGGRGNEQFF.

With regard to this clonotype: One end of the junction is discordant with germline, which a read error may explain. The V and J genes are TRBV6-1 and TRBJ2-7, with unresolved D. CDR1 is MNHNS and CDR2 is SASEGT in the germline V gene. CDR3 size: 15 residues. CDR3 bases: TGTACCAGCAGTGAAGGTGGTCTCCCGTCCTACGAGCAGTACTTC. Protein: CTSSEGGLPSYEQYF.

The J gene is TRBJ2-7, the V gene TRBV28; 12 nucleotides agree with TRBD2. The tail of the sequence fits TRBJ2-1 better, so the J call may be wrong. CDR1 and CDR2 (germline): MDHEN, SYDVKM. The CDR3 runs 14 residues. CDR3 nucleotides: TGTGCCAGCAGTTCGACTAGCGGGAGAAATGAGCAGTTCTTC. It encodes CASSSTSGRNEQFF.